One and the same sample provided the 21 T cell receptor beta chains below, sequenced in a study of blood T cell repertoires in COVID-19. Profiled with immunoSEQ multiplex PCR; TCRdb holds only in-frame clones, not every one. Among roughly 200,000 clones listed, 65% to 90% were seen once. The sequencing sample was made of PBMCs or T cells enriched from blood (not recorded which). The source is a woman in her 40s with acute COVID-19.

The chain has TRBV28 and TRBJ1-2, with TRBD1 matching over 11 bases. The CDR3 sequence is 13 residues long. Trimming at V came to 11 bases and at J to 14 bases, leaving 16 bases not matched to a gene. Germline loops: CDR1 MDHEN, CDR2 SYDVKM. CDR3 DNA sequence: TGTGCCCACGCAGCGGGGACAGGGGGATCTTCGACCTTC. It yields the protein CAHAAGTGGSSTF.

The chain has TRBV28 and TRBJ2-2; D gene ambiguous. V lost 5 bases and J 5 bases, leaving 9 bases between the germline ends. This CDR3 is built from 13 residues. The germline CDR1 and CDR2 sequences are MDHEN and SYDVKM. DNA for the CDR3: TGTGCCAGCAGTAGTACAACGACCGGGGAGCTGTTTTTT. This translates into CASSSTTTGELFF.

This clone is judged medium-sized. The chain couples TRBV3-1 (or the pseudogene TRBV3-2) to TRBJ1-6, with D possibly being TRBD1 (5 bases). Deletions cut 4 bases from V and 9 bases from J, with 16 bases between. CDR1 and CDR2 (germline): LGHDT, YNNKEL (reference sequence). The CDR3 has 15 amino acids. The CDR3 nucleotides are TGTGCCAGCAGCCCTGACAGCCTATCTGGTTCACCCCTCCACTTT. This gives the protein CASSPDSLSGSPLHF.

CDR3 region: CASSQAPRGAGGWNEQFF. The DNA of the CDR3 is TGTGCCAGCAGCCAAGCGCCCCGGGGAGCGGGAGGGTGGAATGAGCAGTTCTTC. V is TRBV14 and J is TRBJ2-1; 10 bases are a match to TRBD2. J lost 7 bases, V lost 1 base, and 13 bases had no gene match. The CDR3 is made up of 18 amino acids. The germline gives CDR1 SGHDN, CDR2 FVKESK.

CDR3 DNA sequence: TGTGCCACCAAATTCGGGACTAGTCCATGGGAGACCCAGTACTTC. Translated, it gives CATKFGTSPWETQYF. The chain carries TRBV11-2 and TRBJ2-5, with 8 positions matching TRBD2. Germline V gives CDR1 SGHAT, CDR2 FQNNGV. This CDR3 comprises 15 residues. V shed 10 bases, J shed 5 bases, and the junction held 15 bases outside the gene matches.

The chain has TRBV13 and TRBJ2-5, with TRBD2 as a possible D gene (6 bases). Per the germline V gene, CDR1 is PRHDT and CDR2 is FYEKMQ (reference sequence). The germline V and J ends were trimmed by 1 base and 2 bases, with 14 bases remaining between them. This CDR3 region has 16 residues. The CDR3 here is CASSLVKIGGQETQYF. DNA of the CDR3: TGTGCCAGCAGCTTAGTTAAAATTGGAGGGCAAGAGACCCAGTACTTC.

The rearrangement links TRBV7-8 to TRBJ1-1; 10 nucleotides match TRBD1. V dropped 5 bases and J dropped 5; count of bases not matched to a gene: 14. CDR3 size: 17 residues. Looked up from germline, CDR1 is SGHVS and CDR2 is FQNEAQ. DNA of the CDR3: TGTGCCAGCAGCCTAGGGACAGGGGCGGGAGTCGTAACTGAAGCTTTCTTT. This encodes CASSLGTGAGVVTEAFF.

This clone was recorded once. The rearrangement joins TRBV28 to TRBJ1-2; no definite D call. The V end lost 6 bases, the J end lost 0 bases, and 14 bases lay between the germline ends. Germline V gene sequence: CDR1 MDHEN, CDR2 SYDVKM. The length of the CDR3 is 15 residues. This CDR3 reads CASSPPKSSNYGYTF. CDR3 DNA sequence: TGTGCCAGCAGCCCCCCCAAGAGCTCTAACTATGGCTACACCTTC.

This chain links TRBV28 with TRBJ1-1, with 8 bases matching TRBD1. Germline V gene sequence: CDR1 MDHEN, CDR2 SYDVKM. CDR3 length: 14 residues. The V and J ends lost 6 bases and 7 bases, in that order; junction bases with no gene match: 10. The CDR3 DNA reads TGTGCCAGCAGCCCATTCGCGGACAGGGTTGAAGCTTTCTTT. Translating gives CASSPFADRVEAFF.

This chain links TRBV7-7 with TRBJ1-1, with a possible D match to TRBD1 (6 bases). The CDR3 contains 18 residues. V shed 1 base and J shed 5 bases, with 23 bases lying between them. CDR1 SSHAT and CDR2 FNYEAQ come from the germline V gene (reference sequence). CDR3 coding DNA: TGTGCCAGCAGCTTAGTTTTATGTAGGCACAGGGAAGAAACTGAAGCTTTCTTT. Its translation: CASSLVLCRHREETEAFF.

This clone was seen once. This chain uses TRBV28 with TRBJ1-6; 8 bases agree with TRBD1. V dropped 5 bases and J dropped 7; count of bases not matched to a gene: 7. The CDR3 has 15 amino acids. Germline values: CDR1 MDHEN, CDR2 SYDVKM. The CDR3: CASSPRGRGNSPLHF. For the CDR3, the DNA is TGTGCCAGCAGTCCCAGGGGGCGAGGGAATTCACCCCTCCACTTT.

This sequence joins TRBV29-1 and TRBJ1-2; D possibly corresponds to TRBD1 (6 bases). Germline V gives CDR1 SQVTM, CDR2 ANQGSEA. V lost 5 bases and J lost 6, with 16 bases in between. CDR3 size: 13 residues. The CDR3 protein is CSVQSQGLDGYTF. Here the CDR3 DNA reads TGCAGCGTTCAGTCACAGGGATTGGATGGCTACACCTTC.

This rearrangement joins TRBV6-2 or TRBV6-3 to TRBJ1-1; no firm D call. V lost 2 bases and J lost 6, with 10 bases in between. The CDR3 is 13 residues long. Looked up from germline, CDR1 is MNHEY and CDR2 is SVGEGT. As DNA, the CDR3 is TGTGCCAGCAGTTACCGCCCTGGAGCTGAAGCTTTCTTT. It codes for CASSYRPGAEAFF.

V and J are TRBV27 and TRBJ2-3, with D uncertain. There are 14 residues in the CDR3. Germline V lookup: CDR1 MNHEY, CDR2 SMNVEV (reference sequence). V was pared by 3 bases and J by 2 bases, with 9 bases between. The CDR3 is CASSLGRHTDTQYF. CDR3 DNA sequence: TGTGCCAGCAGTTTGGGTAGACACACAGATACGCAGTATTTT.

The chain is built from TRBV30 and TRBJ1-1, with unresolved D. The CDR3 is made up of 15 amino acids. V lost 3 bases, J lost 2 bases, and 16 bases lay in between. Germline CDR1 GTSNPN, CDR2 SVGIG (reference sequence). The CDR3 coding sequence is TGTGCCTGGAGCCTAGGCAAAGGTAGAAACACTGAAGCTTTCTTT. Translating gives CAWSLGKGRNTEAFF.

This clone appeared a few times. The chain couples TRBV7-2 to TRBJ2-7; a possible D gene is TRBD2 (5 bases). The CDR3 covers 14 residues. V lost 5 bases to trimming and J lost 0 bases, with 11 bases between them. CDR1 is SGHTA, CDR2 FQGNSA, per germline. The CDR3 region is CASSLRTSSYEQYF. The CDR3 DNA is TGTGCCAGCAGCCTACGAACTAGCTCCTACGAGCAGTACTTC. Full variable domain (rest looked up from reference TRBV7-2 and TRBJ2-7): GAGVSQSPSNKVTEKGKDVELRCDPISGHTALYWYRQSLGQGLEFLIYFQGNSAPDKSGLPSDRFSAERTGGSVSTLTIQRTQQEDSAVYLCASSLRTSSYEQYFGPGTRLTVT.

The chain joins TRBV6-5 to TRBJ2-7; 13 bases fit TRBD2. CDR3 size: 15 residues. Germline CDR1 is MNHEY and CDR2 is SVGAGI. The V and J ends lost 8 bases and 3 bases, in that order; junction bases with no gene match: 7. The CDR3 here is CASLWTSGSFYEQYF. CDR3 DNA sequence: TGTGCCAGCTTATGGACTAGCGGGAGTTTCTACGAGCAGTACTTC.

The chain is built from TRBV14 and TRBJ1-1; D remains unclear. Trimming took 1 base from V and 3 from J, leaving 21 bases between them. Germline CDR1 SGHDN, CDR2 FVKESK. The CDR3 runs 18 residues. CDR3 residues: CASSQGVVSGLVDTEAFF. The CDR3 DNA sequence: TGTGCCAGCAGCCAAGGGGTGGTATCGGGGTTAGTGGACACTGAAGCTTTCTTT.

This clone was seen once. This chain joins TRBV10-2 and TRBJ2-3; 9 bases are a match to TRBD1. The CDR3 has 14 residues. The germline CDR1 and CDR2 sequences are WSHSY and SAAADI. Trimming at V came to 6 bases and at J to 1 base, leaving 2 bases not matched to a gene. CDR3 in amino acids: CASRRTGGTDTQYF. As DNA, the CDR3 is TGCGCCAGCAGGCGGACAGGGGGCACAGATACGCAGTATTTT.

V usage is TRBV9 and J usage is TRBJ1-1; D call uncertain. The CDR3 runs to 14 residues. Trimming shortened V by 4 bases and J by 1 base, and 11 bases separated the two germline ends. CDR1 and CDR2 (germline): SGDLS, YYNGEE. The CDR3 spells CASSPRLENTEAFF. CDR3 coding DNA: TGTGCCAGCAGCCCACGACTGGAGAACACTGAAGCTTTCTTT.

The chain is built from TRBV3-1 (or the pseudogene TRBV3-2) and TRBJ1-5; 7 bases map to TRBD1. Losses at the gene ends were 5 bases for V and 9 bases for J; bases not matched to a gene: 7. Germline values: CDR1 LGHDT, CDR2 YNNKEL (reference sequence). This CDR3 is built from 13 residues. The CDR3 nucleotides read TGTGCCAGCAGCGCGCTCAGGGGGAGGCCCCAGCATTTT. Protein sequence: CASSALRGRPQHF.